One sample yielded the 17 T cell receptor beta chains listed below, sequenced in a study of CD8 T cells in ankylosing spondylitis. TCRdb ran MiXCR on the 5' RACE reads and lists one entry per CDR3 protein. The sample consists of some 700,000 distinct CDR3 sequences, 15% to 20% of them appearing once. Study-level findings and limits: A TCR beta motif made of about eight highly homologous variants seemed typical of ankylosing spondylitis blood.

Their antigens are not known. The sample comprised blood, either unsorted or a sorted T cell fraction (not recorded which). All receptors derive from a male donor with ankylosing spondylitis.

CDR3 loop: CASSELGGSQPQHF. The CDR3 DNA follows: TGTGCCAGCAGTGAATTGGGGGGCAGTCAGCCCCAGCATTTT. The chain recombines TRBV6-1 with TRBJ1-5, with D maybe TRBD1 (6 bases). V lost 2 bases and J 6 bases, leaving 11 bases between the germline ends. CDR1 and CDR2 (germline): MNHNS, SASEGT. The CDR3 is 14 amino acids.

The chain carries TRBV5-1 and TRBJ2-2; 9 bases map to TRBD1. Germline trimming cut 3 bases from V and 3 bases from J; bases unmatched to any gene: 3. CDR3 size: 15 residues. Per germline, CDR1 SGHRS and CDR2 YFSETQ. The CDR3 sequence is CASSWDREDTGELFF. The CDR3 DNA is TGCGCCAGCAGCTGGGACAGGGAGGACACCGGGGAGCTGTTTTTT.

This chain uses TRBV12-5 with TRBJ2-2; tentatively, D is TRBD1 (5 bases). This CDR3 contains 14 residues. The germline V gene has CDR1 LGHNT and CDR2 FRNRAP. V dropped 6 bases and J dropped 5 bases, with 13 bases sitting between them. The CDR3 DNA reads TGTGCTAGTGGGAAGCCAGGGAAAACCGGGGAGCTGTTTTTT. This gives the protein CASGKPGKTGELFF. The variable domain in full, with the rest retrieved from reference TRBV12-5 and TRBJ2-2, is DARVTQTPRHKVTEMGQEVTMRCQPILGHNTVFWYRQTMMQGLELLAYFRNRAPLDDSGMPKDRFSAEMPDATLATLKIQPSEPRDSAVYFCASGKPGKTGELFFGEGSRLTVL.

In this sample, this clonotype turned up a few times. J is TRBJ2-1 and V is TRBV5-6, with D possibly TRBD2 on 6 matching bases. V was pared by 0 bases and J by 4 bases, with 14 bases between. From germline, CDR1 is SGHDT and CDR2 YYEEEE. This CDR3 region has 16 residues. The DNA for the CDR3 is TGTGCCAGCAGCTTGGAAGCAGGGACTGGGTACAATGAGCAGTTCTTC. Translation: CASSLEAGTGYNEQFF.

The rearrangement uses TRBV7-2 and TRBJ1-2; D uncertain. Germline V lookup: CDR1 SGHTA, CDR2 FQGNSA. The CDR3 has 15 amino acids. V lost 5 bases and J lost 4, with 17 bases in between. The DNA for the CDR3 is TGTGCCAGCAGCCGAGACCCCAGGATTACCTATGGCTACACCTTC. Its translation: CASSRDPRITYGYTF.

The genes are TRBV9 and TRBJ2-2; maybe TRBD2 (6 bases). The CDR3 is 16 amino acids. V gave up 5 bases and J gave up 0 bases, with 14 bases separating them. Looked up from germline, CDR1 is SGDLS and CDR2 is YYNGEE. The CDR3 sequence is CASRAADYPNTGELFF. The DNA for the CDR3 is TGTGCCAGCAGAGCGGCGGACTATCCGAACACCGGGGAGCTGTTTTTT.

The sample holds a few counts of this clonotype. The rearrangement links TRBV30 to TRBJ1-5; D may be TRBD1 (6 bases). This CDR3 spans 14 amino acids. The germline V gene encodes CDR1 GTSNPN and CDR2 SVGIG (reference sequence). The V end lost 0 bases, the J end lost 4 bases, and 10 bases lay between the germline ends. Here the CDR3 DNA reads TGTGCCTGGAGTGTTGGGCAGGGGAATCAGCCCCAGCATTTT. Protein: CAWSVGQGNQPQHF.

V and J are TRBV7-8 and TRBJ1-3; D uncertain. V was trimmed by 1 base and J by 3 bases, leaving 7 bases between them. The CDR3 extends over 14 amino acids. The V gene's germline CDR1 is SGHVS and CDR2 FQNEAQ. The DNA for the CDR3 is TGTGCCAGCAGCTTAGGTCAAAGTGGAAACACCATATATTTT. Residues: CASSLGQSGNTIYF.

Ten or more counts support this clonotype. The CDR3 bases are TGCGCCAGCAGCCAAGATTTTCGGGGTAACACTGAAGCTTTCTTT. It specifies CASSQDFRGNTEAFF. This sequence joins TRBV4-3 and TRBJ1-1, with no clear D. Trimming took off 0 bases at V and 2 bases at J, with 10 bases between the two ends. CDR1 LGHNA and CDR2 YSLEER come from the germline V gene. This CDR3 has 15 amino acids.

The table lists this clonotype with a few counts. Here the CDR3 reads CASKSDFSGEQYF. The CDR3 DNA follows: TGTGCCAGCAAGTCAGACTTCTCGGGCGAGCAGTACTTC. The genes are TRBV9 and TRBJ2-7; unclear D gene. Germline CDR1 is SGDLS and CDR2 is YYNGEE. The CDR3 totals 13 residues. V was cut by 6 bases and J by 6 bases, with 16 bases left in between.

The CDR3 here is CASSRQGTADTQYF. The DNA of the CDR3 is TGCGCCAGCAGCCGTCAAGGGACGGCAGATACGCAGTATTTT. The chain links TRBV5-1 to TRBJ2-3; D tentatively reads TRBD1 or TRBD2 (5 bases each). The length of the CDR3 is 14 residues. Trimming took 4 bases from V and 4 from J, leaving 13 bases between them. Germline V CDR1 and CDR2: SGHRS, YFSETQ.

This clonotype was recorded a few times. The rearrangement links TRBV9 to TRBJ2-7; D possibly corresponds to TRBD2 (5 bases). Trimming removed 0 bases from V and 3 bases from J, with 10 bases in between. This CDR3 is 14 amino acids long. Germline V gene data show CDR1 as SGDLS and CDR2 as YYNGEE. The CDR3: CASSVEDGDYEQYF. CDR3 in DNA: TGTGCCAGCAGCGTAGAGGACGGGGACTACGAGCAGTACTTC.

The genes are TRBV5-1 and TRBJ2-7; unclear D gene. Germline CDR1 is SGHRS and CDR2 is YFSETQ. The CDR3 has 16 residues. The ends were cut back, 0 bases at V and 9 bases at J, with 22 bases in the middle. As DNA, the CDR3 is TGCGCCAGCAGCTTGGATGGTACCGCTATTCGAGAGGCGCAGTACTTC. Protein sequence: CASSLDGTAIREAQYF.

This clonotype showed up many times. The chain employs TRBV24-1 and TRBJ2-1, with 10 positions matching TRBD1. The germline CDR1 and CDR2 sequences are KGHDR and SFDVKD. The CDR3 loop spans 14 amino acids. In DNA form, the CDR3 reads TGTGCTACAAAGGGACAGGGGTCCTACAATGAGCAGTTCTTC. Translation gives CATKGQGSYNEQFF.

This chain connects TRBV29-1 to TRBJ2-3; possible D gene TRBD2, 6 bases. Deletions cut 4 bases from V and 6 bases from J, with 17 bases between. CDR1 SQVTM and CDR2 ANQGSEA come from the germline V gene. CDR3 length: 14 amino acids. The CDR3 loop reads CSVVVAEGRDTQYF. The DNA for the CDR3 is TGCAGCGTTGTGGTAGCGGAAGGGCGGGATACGCAGTATTTT.

This clonotype was recorded a few times. V is TRBV12-3 or TRBV12-4 and J is TRBJ1-1, with 8 bases that match TRBD1. V was pared by 3 bases and J by 4 bases, with 4 bases of the junction left unmatched. This CDR3 region has 14 residues. The CDR3 nucleotides are TGTGCCAGCAGTTTCTCACAGGGGGGCACTGAAGCTTTCTTT. This encodes CASSFSQGGTEAFF.

There are a few counts of this clonotype. The V gene is TRBV20-1, the J gene TRBJ1-1; 9 bases fit TRBD1. The CDR3 has 13 amino acids. The germline V gene has CDR1 DFQATT and CDR2 SNEGSKA (reference sequence). With V trimmed by 8 bases and J by 11 bases, 15 bases remained unmatched. CDR3 DNA: TGCAGTTCTCGAAGACCGGGACAGGGTAAGGCTTTCTTT. Translating gives CSSRRPGQGKAFF.